Below are 15 T cell receptor beta chains sequenced from a single sample in a study of human T cells and chemical hapten exposure. Time point in this sample: healthy volunteer bleed at 2 weeks. Blood, whole and unfractionated, served as the source for total RNA extraction. One entry per CDR3 protein, called by TCRdb with MiXCR from the RACE reads. The data show around 130,000 distinct CDR3 sequences, approximately 8.3% seen once. The sequenced sample was whole blood. The receptor source for this set is a male donor in good health. Some clones in this sample may be carry-over from other donors' samples.

The rearrangement links TRBV4-1 to TRBJ1-1, with D tentatively TRBD1 (6 bases). Trimming took 1 base from V and 8 from J, leaving 11 bases between them. This CDR3 has 13 amino acids. CDR1 is MGHRA, CDR2 YSYEKL, per germline. CDR3 protein: CASSQVRGVEAFF. CDR3 DNA sequence: TGCGCCAGCAGCCAAGTTAGGGGGGTCGAAGCTTTCTTT.

This clonotype was seen more than once but under ten times. The CDR3 DNA follows: TGTGCCAGCAGTTATTCGAGAGGAGGCGCAGAGACCCAGTACTTC. Amino acids: CASSYSRGGAETQYF. The chain is built from TRBV6-9 and TRBJ2-5; weak D call: TRBD2 (5 bases). Trimming stripped 0 bases from V and 4 bases from J, with 12 bases between. The CDR3 sequence is 15 residues long. Looked up from germline, CDR1 is MNHGY and CDR2 is SVAAGI.

The table lists this clonotype with a few counts. The rearrangement uses TRBV5-1 and TRBJ1-4, with a possible D match to TRBD1 (5 bases). The CDR3 runs 15 residues. V lost 4 bases and J 0 bases, leaving 10 bases between the germline ends. CDR1 is SGHRS, CDR2 YFSETQ, per germline. CDR3 sequence reads: CASSAQTATNEKLFF. The CDR3 DNA reads as TGCGCCAGCAGCGCCCAGACAGCAACTAATGAAAAACTGTTTTTT.

This clonotype was found a few times. The chain combines TRBV5-4 with TRBJ1-4; D gene unclear. Germline values: CDR1 SGHNT, CDR2 YYREEE (reference sequence). With 0 bases removed from V and 0 bases from J, the gap between germline ends came to 6 bases. This CDR3 comprises 15 residues. CDR3 loop: CASSLGPTTNEKLFF. The CDR3 nucleotides read TGTGCCAGCAGCTTGGGGCCTACAACTAATGAAAAACTGTTTTTT.

This clonotype appeared a few times. DNA of the CDR3: TGCGCCAGCAGCGCGACAGGTACAGAGACCCAGTACTTC. Its translation: CASSATGTETQYF. This sequence joins TRBV5-1 and TRBJ2-5, with D possibly TRBD1 on 6 matching bases. V shed 4 bases and J shed 4 bases, with 11 bases lying between them. The CDR3 is made up of 13 amino acids. CDR1 and CDR2 (germline): SGHRS, YFSETQ. Together with reference TRBV5-1 and TRBJ2-5, the CDR3 gives the full variable domain: KAGVTQTPRYLIKTRGQQVTLSCSPISGHRSVSWYQQTPGQGLQFLFEYFSETQRNKGNFPGRFSGRQFSNSRSEMNVSTLELGDSALYLCASSATGTETQYFGPGTRLLVL.

This clonotype was picked up a small number of times. This chain uses TRBV20-1 with TRBJ2-1; D gene ambiguous. The CDR3 runs 15 residues. V dropped 0 bases and J dropped 3 bases, with 12 bases sitting between them. Germline V gene sequence: CDR1 DFQATT, CDR2 SNEGSKA (reference sequence). The CDR3: CSARDLEWDYNEQFF. The CDR3 region has the DNA TGCAGTGCTAGAGATCTAGAGTGGGACTACAATGAGCAGTTCTTC.

This clonotype has ten or more counts. This chain joins TRBV6-5 and TRBJ2-2; D remains ambiguous. The ends were cut back, 4 bases at V and 2 bases at J, with 17 bases in the middle. CDR3 length: 17 residues. CDR1 is MNHEY, CDR2 SVGAGI, per germline. Here the CDR3 reads CASSSPPGYHNTGELFF. As DNA, the CDR3 is TGTGCCAGCAGTTCCCCCCCCGGTTATCACAACACCGGGGAGCTGTTTTTT.

This clonotype was observed many times. CDR3 loop: CASSFQFQETQYF. The CDR3 DNA reads TGTGCCAGCAGTTTTCAGTTCCAAGAGACCCAGTACTTC. This chain joins TRBV28 and TRBJ2-5, with D unclear. Germline CDR1 MDHEN, CDR2 SYDVKM. The CDR3 runs to 13 residues. V lost 3 bases and J 1 base, leaving 6 bases between the germline ends.

This clonotype was observed a few times. J is TRBJ2-2 and V is TRBV6-6; tentatively, D is TRBD1 (5 bases). The CDR3 runs 15 residues. CDR1 and CDR2 from the germline V gene are MNHNY and SVGAGI (reference sequence). Trimming removed 7 bases from V and 0 bases from J, with 12 bases in between. CDR3 residues: CASTLEQANTGELFF. CDR3 in DNA: TGTGCCAGCACTTTAGAACAGGCGAACACCGGGGAGCTGTTTTTT.

This clonotype was counted ten times or more. The chain carries TRBV7-2 and TRBJ2-6, with D possibly TRBD2 on 6 matching bases. This CDR3 contains 18 residues. The V end was cut by 5 bases, the J end by 3 bases, with 20 bases between. The germline V gene has CDR1 SGHTA and CDR2 FQGNSA. The CDR3 here is CASSPRGPGVGGANVLTF. CDR3 nucleotides: TGTGCCAGCAGCCCCCGCGGACCGGGGGTCGGTGGGGCCAACGTCCTGACTTTC.

The chain joins TRBV9 to TRBJ2-5; 7 positions match TRBD2. The CDR3 extends over 15 amino acids. With V trimmed by 0 bases and J by 4 bases, 6 bases remained unmatched. Germline lookup yields CDR1 SGDLS and CDR2 YYNGEE. CDR3 sequence reads: CASSVALARGETQYF. For the CDR3, the DNA is TGTGCCAGCAGCGTAGCACTAGCGAGGGGAGAGACCCAGTACTTC.

This chain uses TRBV6-6 with TRBJ2-7, with 11 nucleotides matching TRBD2. J was trimmed by 2 bases and V by 5 bases; bases with no gene match: 8. The V gene's germline CDR1 is MNHNY and CDR2 SVGAGI (reference sequence). The CDR3 runs to 16 residues. The CDR3 spells CASSLGLAVQAYEQYF. Written as DNA, the CDR3 is TGTGCCAGCAGTCTGGGACTAGCGGTCCAGGCCTACGAGCAGTACTTC.

This chain uses TRBV6-2 or TRBV6-3 with TRBJ2-2, with D unresolved. CDR1 is MNHEY, CDR2 SVGEGT, per germline. The CDR3 is 17 residues long. Trimming shortened V by 2 bases and J by 0 bases, and 13 bases separated the two germline ends. DNA of the CDR3: TGTGCCAGCAGTTACAGTTCCGTAGGACCGAACACCGGGGAGCTGTTTTTT. Translating it yields CASSYSSVGPNTGELFF.

V usage is TRBV5-1 and J usage is TRBJ2-5; D perhaps matches TRBD1 (7 bases). The germline gives CDR1 SGHRS, CDR2 YFSETQ. The CDR3 loop spans 16 amino acids. V was shortened by 0 bases and J by 2 bases, with 14 bases between the two germline ends. The chain's CDR3 is CASSLGGTVPQETQYF. The CDR3 bases are TGCGCCAGCAGCTTGGGCGGGACAGTCCCTCAAGAGACCCAGTACTTC.

This clonotype was found a few times. The V and J genes are TRBV5-1 and TRBJ2-7; D is unclear. The CDR3 runs to 14 residues. Trimming took 2 bases from V and 1 from J, leaving 10 bases between them. Germline CDR1 is SGHRS and CDR2 is YFSETQ. The CDR3 protein is CASSFGDGSYEQYF. For the CDR3, the DNA is TGCGCCAGCAGCTTCGGAGACGGATCCTACGAGCAGTACTTC.